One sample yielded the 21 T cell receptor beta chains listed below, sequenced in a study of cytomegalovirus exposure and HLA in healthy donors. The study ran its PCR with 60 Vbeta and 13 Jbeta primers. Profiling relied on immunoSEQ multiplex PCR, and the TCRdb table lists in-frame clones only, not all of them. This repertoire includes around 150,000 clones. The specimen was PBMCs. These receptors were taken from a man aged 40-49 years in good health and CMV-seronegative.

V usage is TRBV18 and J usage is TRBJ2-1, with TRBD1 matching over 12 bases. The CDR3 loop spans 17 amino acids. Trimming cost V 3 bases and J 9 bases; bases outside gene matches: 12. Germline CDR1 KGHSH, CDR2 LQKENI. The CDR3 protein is CASSPPRPGQGAGEQFF. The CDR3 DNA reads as TGTGCCAGCTCACCTCCCCGCCCGGGACAGGGGGCGGGTGAGCAGTTCTTC.

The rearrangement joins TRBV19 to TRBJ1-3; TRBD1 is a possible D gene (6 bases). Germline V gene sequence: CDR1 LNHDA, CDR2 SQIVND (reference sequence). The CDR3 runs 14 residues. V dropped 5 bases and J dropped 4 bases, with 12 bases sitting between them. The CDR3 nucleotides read TGTGCCAGTAGTGTACAGGGCCGGGGAAACACCATATATTTT. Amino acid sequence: CASSVQGRGNTIYF.

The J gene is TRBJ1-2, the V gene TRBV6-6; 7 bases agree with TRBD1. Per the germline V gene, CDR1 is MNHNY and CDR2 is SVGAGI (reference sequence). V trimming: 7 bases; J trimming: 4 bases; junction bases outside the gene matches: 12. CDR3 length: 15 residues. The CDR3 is CASTRSTGVGYGYTF. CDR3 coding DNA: TGTGCCAGCACCAGATCAACAGGGGTCGGCTATGGCTACACCTTC.

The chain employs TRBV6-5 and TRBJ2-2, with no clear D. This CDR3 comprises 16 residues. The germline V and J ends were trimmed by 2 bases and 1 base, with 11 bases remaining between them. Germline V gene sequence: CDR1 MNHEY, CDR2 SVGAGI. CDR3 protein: CASSYGLVRNTGELFF. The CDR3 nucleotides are TGTGCCAGCAGTTACGGTCTCGTCAGGAACACCGGGGAGCTGTTTTTT.

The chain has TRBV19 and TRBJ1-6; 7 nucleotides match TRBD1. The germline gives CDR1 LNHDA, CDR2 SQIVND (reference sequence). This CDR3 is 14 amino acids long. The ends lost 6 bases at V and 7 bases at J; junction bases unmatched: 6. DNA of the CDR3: TGTGCCAGTAGAAGCCAGGGGGTGAATTCACCCCTCCACTTT. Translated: CASRSQGVNSPLHF.

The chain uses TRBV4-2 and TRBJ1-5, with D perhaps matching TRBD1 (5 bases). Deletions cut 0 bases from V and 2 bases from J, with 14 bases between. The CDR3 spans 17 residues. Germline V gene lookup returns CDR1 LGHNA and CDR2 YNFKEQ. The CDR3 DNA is TGTGCCAGCAGCCAAGAATCCATAAGGGGTGGCAATCAGCCCCAGCATTTT. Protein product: CASSQESIRGGNQPQHF.

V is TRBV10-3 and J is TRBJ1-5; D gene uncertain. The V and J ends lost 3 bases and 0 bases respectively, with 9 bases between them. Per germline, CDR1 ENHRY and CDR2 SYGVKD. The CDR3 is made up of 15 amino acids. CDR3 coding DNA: TGTGCCATCAGTGATCCGGGGTTTAGCAATCAGCCCCAGCATTTT. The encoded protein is CAISDPGFSNQPQHF.

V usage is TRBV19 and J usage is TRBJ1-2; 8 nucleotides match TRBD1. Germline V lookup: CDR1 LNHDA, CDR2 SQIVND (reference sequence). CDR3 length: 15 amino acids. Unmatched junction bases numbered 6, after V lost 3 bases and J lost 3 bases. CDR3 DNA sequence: TGTGCCAGTAGTATCTCCAGGGGGCTAGACTATGGCTACACCTTC. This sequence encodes CASSISRGLDYGYTF.

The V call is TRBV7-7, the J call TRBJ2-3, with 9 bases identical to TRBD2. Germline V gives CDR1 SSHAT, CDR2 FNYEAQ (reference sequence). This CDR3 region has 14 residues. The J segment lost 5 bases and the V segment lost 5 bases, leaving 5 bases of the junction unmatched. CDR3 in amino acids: CASSQAGGVDTQYF. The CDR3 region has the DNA TGTGCCAGCAGCCAAGCGGGGGGAGTAGATACGCAGTATTTT.

The CDR3 region is CASSLLRGNGGELFF. CDR3 in DNA: TGTGCCAGCAGCTTACTAAGGGGGAATGGCGGGGAGCTGTTTTTT. V and J are TRBV7-6 and TRBJ2-2, with TRBD1 as a possible D gene (6 bases). The germline CDR1 and CDR2 sequences are SGHVS and FNYEAQ. With 2 bases removed from V and 7 bases from J, the gap between germline ends came to 14 bases. The CDR3 is 15 amino acids.

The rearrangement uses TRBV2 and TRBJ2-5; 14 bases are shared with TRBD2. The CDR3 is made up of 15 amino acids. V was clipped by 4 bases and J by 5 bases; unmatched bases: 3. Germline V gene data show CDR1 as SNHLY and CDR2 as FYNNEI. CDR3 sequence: CASSVRLAGGETQYF. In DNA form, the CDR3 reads TGTGCCAGCAGTGTTAGACTAGCGGGGGGGGAGACCCAGTACTTC.

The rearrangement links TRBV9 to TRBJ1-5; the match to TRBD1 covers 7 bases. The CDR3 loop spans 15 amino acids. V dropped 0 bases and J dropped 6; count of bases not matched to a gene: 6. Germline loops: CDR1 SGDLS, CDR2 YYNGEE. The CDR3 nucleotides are TGTGCCAGCAGCGTAGAGGCGCAGGGGGTTCAGCCCCAGCATTTT. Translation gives CASSVEAQGVQPQHF.

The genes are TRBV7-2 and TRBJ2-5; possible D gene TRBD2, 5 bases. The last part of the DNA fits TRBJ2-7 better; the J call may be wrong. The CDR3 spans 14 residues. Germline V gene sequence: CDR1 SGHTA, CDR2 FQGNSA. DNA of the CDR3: TGTGCCAGCAGCCCCTTGGGCAGGACTTACGAGCAGTACTTC. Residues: CASSPLGRTYEQYF.

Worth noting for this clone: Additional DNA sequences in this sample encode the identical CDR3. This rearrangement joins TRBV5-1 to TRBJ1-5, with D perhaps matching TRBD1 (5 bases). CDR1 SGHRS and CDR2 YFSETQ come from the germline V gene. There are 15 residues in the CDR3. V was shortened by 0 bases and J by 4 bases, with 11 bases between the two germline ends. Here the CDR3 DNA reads TGCGCCAGCAGCTTGGGGCAGGGACTTAATCAGCCCCAGCATTTT. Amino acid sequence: CASSLGQGLNQPQHF.

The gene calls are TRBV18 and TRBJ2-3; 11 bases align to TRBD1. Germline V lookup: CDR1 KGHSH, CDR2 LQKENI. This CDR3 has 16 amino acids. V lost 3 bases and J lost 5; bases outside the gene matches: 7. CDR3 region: CASSPVGTGGKDTQYF. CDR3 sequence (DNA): TGTGCCAGCTCACCTGTCGGGACAGGGGGAAAAGATACGCAGTATTTT.

The CDR3 spells CASSPRTSGGARGTDTQYF. The CDR3 DNA sequence: TGTGCCAGCAGCCCACGGACTAGCGGGGGGGCCCGGGGAACAGATACGCAGTATTTT. The chain joins TRBV7-9 to TRBJ2-3, with 15 bases matching TRBD2. J lost 3 bases, V lost 5 bases, and 12 bases had no gene match. This CDR3 spans 19 amino acids. From germline, CDR1 is SEHNR and CDR2 FQNEAQ (reference sequence).

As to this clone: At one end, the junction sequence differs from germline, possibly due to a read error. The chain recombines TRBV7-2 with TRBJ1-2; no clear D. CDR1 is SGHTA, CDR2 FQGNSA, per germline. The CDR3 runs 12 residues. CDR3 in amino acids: CASRVDMEGYTF. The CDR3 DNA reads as TGTGCCAGCCGGGTAGACATGGAGGGCTACACTTTC.

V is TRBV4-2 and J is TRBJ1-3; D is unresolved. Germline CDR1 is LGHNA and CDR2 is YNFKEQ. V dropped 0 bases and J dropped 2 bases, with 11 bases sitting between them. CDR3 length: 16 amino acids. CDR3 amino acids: CASSQDRAGTGNTIYF. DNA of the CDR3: TGTGCCAGCAGCCAAGATAGGGCGGGGACTGGAAACACCATATATTTT.

CDR3 DNA: TGTGCCAGCAGCCCGCGTAACAGCCAAGAGACCCAGTACTTC. This codes for CASSPRNSQETQYF. The rearrangement uses TRBV11-3 and TRBJ2-5; D is unresolved. There are 14 residues in the CDR3. V was shortened by 5 bases and J by 1 base, with 11 bases between the two germline ends. Germline CDR1 reads SGHNT; CDR2 reads YENEEA.

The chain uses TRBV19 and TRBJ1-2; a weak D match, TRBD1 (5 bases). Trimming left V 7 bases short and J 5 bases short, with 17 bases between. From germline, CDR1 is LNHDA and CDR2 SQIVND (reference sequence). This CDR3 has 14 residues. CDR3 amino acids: CASTLDTRGYGYTF. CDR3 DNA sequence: TGTGCCAGTACCCTGGACACCCGGGGGTATGGCTACACCTTC.

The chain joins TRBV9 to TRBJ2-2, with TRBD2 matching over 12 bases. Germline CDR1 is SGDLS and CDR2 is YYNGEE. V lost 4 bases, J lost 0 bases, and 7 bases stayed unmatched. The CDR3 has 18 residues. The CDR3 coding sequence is TGTGCCAGCAGCCCGCTAGCGGGGGGGGTCTCGAACACCGGGGAGCTGTTTTTT. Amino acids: CASSPLAGGVSNTGELFF.